This TCR beta chain is from a study of T cell responses to AZD1222 COVID-19 vaccine. Generated by immunoSEQ multiplex PCR, the TCRdb table keeps only in-frame clones and is missing some. This sample has over 120,000 clones, with approximately 83% found just once. The V gene lost 0 bases and the J gene lost 3 bases, with 6 bases spanning the gap. This CDR3 contains 13 residues. Germline CDR1 SGHDT, CDR2 YYEEEE. This sample comprised peripheral blood, obtained on day 0 of AZD1222 vaccination. The chain carries TRBV5-6 and TRBJ1-2; D not resolved. The clonotype was recovered from an adult in good health. The CDR3 here is CASSLGGDYGYTF. CDR3 DNA: TGTGCCAGCAGCTTGGGGGGTGACTATGGCTACACCTTC.